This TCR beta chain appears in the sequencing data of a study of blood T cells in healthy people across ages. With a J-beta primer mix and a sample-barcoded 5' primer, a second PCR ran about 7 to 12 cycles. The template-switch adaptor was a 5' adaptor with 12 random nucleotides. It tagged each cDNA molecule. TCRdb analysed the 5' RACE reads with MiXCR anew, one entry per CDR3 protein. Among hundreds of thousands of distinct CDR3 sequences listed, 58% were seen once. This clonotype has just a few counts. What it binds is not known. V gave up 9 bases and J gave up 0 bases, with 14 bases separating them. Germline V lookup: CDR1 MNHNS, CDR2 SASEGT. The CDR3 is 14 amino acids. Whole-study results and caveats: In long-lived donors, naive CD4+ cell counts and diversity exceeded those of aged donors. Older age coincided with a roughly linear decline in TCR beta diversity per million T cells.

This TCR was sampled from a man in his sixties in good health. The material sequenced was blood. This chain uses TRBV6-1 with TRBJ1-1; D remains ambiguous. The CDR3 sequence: CASSVHLMNTEAFF. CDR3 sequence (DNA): TGTGCCAGTTCAGTTCACCTAATGAACACTGAAGCTTTCTTT.